These T cell receptor beta chains were read from a single sample in a study of T cell repertoires in cytomegalovirus infection. From the reads, TCRdb called clonotypes with MiXCR, one entry per CDR3 protein. The sample contains hundreds of thousands of distinct CDR3 sequences, approximately 30% of which appear only once. The specimen sequenced was PBMCs. The receptor set was obtained from a human donor in good health (CMV status not recorded). Some clones in this sample may be carry-over from other donors' samples. CDR3s include the opening cysteine and the closing phenylalanine or tryptophan. D genes are given only for firm matches. A clone size is listed for some rows: how often the clone was seen (once, few, many), or a class if it is expanded.

clone_size	v_call	j_call	d_call	cdr3_nt	cdr3_aa
.	TRBV11-1	TRBJ1-6	.	TGTGCCAGCAGCCCCCGCCGCGATTATAATTCACCCCTCCACTTT	CASSPRRDYNSPLHF
.	TRBV5-1	TRBJ2-1	TRBD1	TGCGCCAGCAGCACGGGACAGCGCAATGAGCAGTTCTTC	CASSTGQRNEQFF
many	TRBV28	TRBJ2-2	.	TGTGCCAGCAGTTTAGGGAGAAGGGACACCGGGGAGCTGTTTTTT	CASSLGRRDTGELFF
few	TRBV2	TRBJ2-6	.	TGTGCCAGCACCCGGGACACCTCGGTCTCTGGGGCCAACGTCCTGACTTTC	CASTRDTSVSGANVLTF
.	TRBV14	TRBJ1-1	.	TGTGCCAGCAGCCCTACCAGGGTGAGGGTTACTGAAGCTTTCTTT	CASSPTRVRVTEAFF
few	TRBV6-1	TRBJ2-7	.	TGTGCCAGCAGCTATCAAGGCCTCTCCTACGAGCAGTACTTC	CASSYQGLSYEQYF
few	TRBV5-6	TRBJ2-5	TRBD2	TGTGCCAGCAGCTTGACACTAGCGGAGGGGCTGGAGACCCAGTACTTC	CASSLTLAEGLETQYF
.	TRBV2	TRBJ1-5	.	TGTGCCAGCATGATTAACCCTCAGGGGCAGCCCCAGCATTTT	CASMINPQGQPQHF
few	TRBV15	TRBJ2-6	.	TGTGCCACCAGATTCCAAGGGGGAAAGATCTCTGGGGCCAACGTCCTGACTTTC	CATRFQGGKISGANVLTF
.	TRBV4-1	TRBJ2-3	.	TGCGCCAGCAGCCACCAGGAGAACACAGATACGCAGTATTTT	CASSHQENTDTQYF
many	TRBV7-2	TRBJ1-1	.	TGTGCCAGCAGCGGGCGGGGGGCTGGGAACACTGAAGCTTTCTTT	CASSGRGAGNTEAFF
few	TRBV7-9	TRBJ2-5	.	TGTGCCAGCAGCTTCCCGGGGGTCCAAGAGACCCAGTACTTC	CASSFPGVQETQYF
.	TRBV28	TRBJ2-1	TRBD1	TGTGCCAGCAGTTTTCCGGACAGGGATGAGCAGTTCTTC	CASSFPDRDEQFF
few	TRBV6-2/TRBV6-3	TRBJ2-5	.	TGTGCCAGCAGTTACTCGAGCTCGATGGAGACCCAGTACTTC	CASSYSSSMETQYF
many	TRBV25-1	TRBJ2-5	.	TGTGCCAGCAGTGGTAGGGTACCGTACCAAGAGACCCAGTACTTC	CASSGRVPYQETQYF